This T cell receptor (beta chain) was sequenced in a study of blood T cell repertoires in COVID-19. Turning to the study itself: Whether acute or convalescent, the COVID-19 samples came from the United States, Italy and Spain. PBMCs, B-cell-depleted T cells, or T cells were the source of the cDNA or gDNA that made up the material.

Germline V gene data show CDR1 as MNHEY and CDR2 as SMNVEV (reference sequence). The length of the CDR3 is 14 residues. Trimming took 3 bases from V and 6 from J; bases not matched to a gene: 5. Sequenced by immunoSEQ multiplex PCR; TCRdb stores in-frame clones only, minus some. This table has over 200,000 clones, 88% appearing once. This clone was seen once. Input material: peripheral blood. The receptor's source is a man between 18 and 29 years old with active or convalescent COVID-19. The chain employs TRBV27 and TRBJ2-1; 7 nucleotides align to TRBD2. In DNA form, the CDR3 reads TGTGCCAGCAGTTTGGTAGCGGGTGTCAATGAGCAGTTCTTC. Protein product: CASSLVAGVNEQFF.